The rows below give T cell receptor beta chains drawn from one sample of a study of T cells in Graves' hyperthyroidism and ophthalmopathy. TCRdb used MiXCR to reprocess the multiplex PCR reads, holding one entry per CDR3 protein. Among some 760,000 distinct CDR3 sequences, about 15% were seen once, and the ten largest hold about a tenth. Source material: blood. Every receptor here comes from a woman under 30 with Graves' hyperthyroidism. The CDR3 runs from the conserved cysteine through the conserved F or W. The D gene is left open where the match is weak. For some rows the clone size is stated as once, few or many, or as a class when expanded; others skip it.

D	size	V	J	DNA	CDR3
TRBD2	many	TRBV7-9	TRBJ2-1	TGTGCCAGCAGCTTAACTTTTCTAGCGGCCCACAATGAGCAGTTCTTC	CASSLTFLAAHNEQFF
-	many	TRBV7-8	TRBJ2-1	TGTGCCAGCAGCGGAGGAGCGGGACACGGGTTCTTC	CASSGGAGHGFF
TRBD2	many	TRBV2	TRBJ2-3	TGTGCCAGCAGTGCTTTCTCCGGACTAGTCAAGGCAGATACGCAGTATTTT	CASSAFSGLVKADTQYF
TRBD1	-	TRBV6-1	TRBJ1-5	TGTGCCACCTCACCAACAGGGGGAAAGGGTCAGCCCCAGCATTTT	CATSPTGGKGQPQHF
-	many	TRBV7-2	TRBJ2-2	TGTGCCAGCAGCTTGGGGATTGGGGCCGGGGAGCTGTTTTTT	CASSLGIGAGELFF
-	many	TRBV12-3/TRBV12-4	TRBJ2-1	TGTGCCAGCACCGCTTTCCGGGGAGCCTACAATGAGCAGTTCTTC	CASTAFRGAYNEQFF
TRBD1	-	TRBV7-9	TRBJ2-3	TGTGCCAGCAGCTTAGTGGGGACAGGGGTGACAGATACGCAGTATTTT	CASSLVGTGVTDTQYF
-	few	TRBV20-1	TRBJ2-1	TGCAGTGCTCAGTTCGGCAATGAGCAGTTCTTC	CSAQFGNEQFF
TRBD2	few	TRBV6-5	TRBJ2-1	TGTGCCAGCAGTTGGATAGCGGGAGTGGGCAATGAGCAGTTCTTC	CASSWIAGVGNEQFF
-	many	TRBV12-3/TRBV12-4	TRBJ1-4	TGTGCCAGCAGTTTAGGGCCAAGGAAACTGTTTTTT	CASSLGPRKLFF
-	many	TRBV2	TRBJ1-2	TGTGCCAGCAGGGTCGGGGCAGTATCTGGCTACACCTTC	CASRVGAVSGYTF
-	many	TRBV5-4	TRBJ2-1	TGTGCCACCTGGGAACAGAGGCCCTACAATGAGCAGTTCTTC	CATWEQRPYNEQFF
TRBD1	-	TRBV20-1	TRBJ2-1	TGCAGTGCTCTAACGACAGGGGGTCGGTACAATGAGCAGTTCTTC	CSALTTGGRYNEQFF
-	-	TRBV2	TRBJ2-3	TGTGCCAGCAGTGGAAGAAGAGGGGGGGATACGCAGTATTTT	CASSGRRGGDTQYF
-	-	TRBV20-1	TRBJ2-3	TGCAGTGCGGGCGGCCACACCCCGACAGATACGCAGTATTTT	CSAGGHTPTDTQYF
-	few	TRBV6-6	TRBJ2-1	TGTGCCAGCAGTTACTCGATGAACAATGAGCAGTTCTTC	CASSYSMNNEQFF
TRBD1	many	TRBV12-3/TRBV12-4	TRBJ2-3	TGTGCCAGCAGCCCTCGACAGGGAAGCACAGATACGCAGTATTTT	CASSPRQGSTDTQYF
-	-	TRBV2	TRBJ2-7	TGTGCCATGTTAGCAGACATCTCCTACGAGCAGTACTTC	CAMLADISYEQYF
TRBD1	few	TRBV7-2	TRBJ1-1	TGTGCCAGCAGTTCAAAACCGGGACAGGGGGCGGGTACTGAAGCTTTCTTT	CASSSKPGQGAGTEAFF
TRBD2	many	TRBV20-1	TRBJ2-3	TGCAGTGCACCGGGACTAGCGGGTGACTCAGATACGCAGTATTTT	CSAPGLAGDSDTQYF
-	-	TRBV9	TRBJ2-7	TGTGCCAGCAGCGTAGGAGCGAGCGGAGTCTACGAGCAGTACTTC	CASSVGASGVYEQYF
TRBD2	-	TRBV4-2	TRBJ2-1	TGTGCCAGCAGCCAAGTTGGACTAGCGGACAATGAGCAGTTCTTC	CASSQVGLADNEQFF
-	many	TRBV30	TRBJ1-2	TGTGCCTGGAGGCCCCCAGGGGTAGGCTATGGCTACACCTTC	CAWRPPGVGYGYTF
TRBD2	many	TRBV7-8	TRBJ2-1	TGTGCCAGCAGCCGACATCGGCTAGCGGCCAACAATGAGCAGTTCTTC	CASSRHRLAANNEQFF
-	many	TRBV6-1	TRBJ2-1	TGTGCCAGCAGTTCCCTTATGGAGCGGGTGAATGATGAGCAGTTCTTC	CASSSLMERVNDEQFF
TRBD2	few	TRBV4-1	TRBJ2-1	TGCGCCAGCAGCCAATTTCTTACTAGCGGGAGTAATGAGCAGTTCTTC	CASSQFLTSGSNEQFF
-	many	TRBV28	TRBJ1-5	TGTGCCAGCAGTCCAAAAATAGGAGGCAATCAGCCCCAGCATTTT	CASSPKIGGNQPQHF
-	few	TRBV29-1	TRBJ2-2	TGCAGCGCCGACAGATCTGGGGAGCTGTTTTTT	CSADRSGELFF
-	-	TRBV30	TRBJ2-4	TGTGCCTGGAGTGGAAACATTCAGTACTTC	CAWSGNIQYF
-	few	TRBV27	TRBJ1-2	TGTGCCAGCAGTTTGTATGGCAATGACCGATTAGGGGGCTACACCTTC	CASSLYGNDRLGGYTF
-	-	TRBV9	TRBJ1-2	TGTGCCAGCACCGTCCCAGGGAACAACTATGGCTACACCTTC	CASTVPGNNYGYTF
-	many	TRBV6-1	TRBJ2-1	TGTGCCAGCAGTTCAAAGCGGGACAATGAGCAGTTCTTC	CASSSKRDNEQFF
-	many	TRBV11-2	TRBJ1-1	TGTGCCAGCAGCTACTCCGGGTCACAGGGGAACACTGAAGCTTTCTTT	CASSYSGSQGNTEAFF